The 30 T cell receptor beta chains listed next were all sequenced from one sample in a study of blood T cell repertoires in COVID-19. Assay used: immunoSEQ multiplex PCR; TCRdb lists only in-frame clones, some missing. Here the sample spans approximately 240,000 clones, 83% being singletons. The sample taken for sequencing was peripheral blood. These receptors all stem from a human donor in a cohort sampled during active COVID-19.

In its sample, this clone was seen once. The chain links TRBV11-2 to TRBJ1-1, with D possibly matching TRBD1 (5 bases). Trimming shortened V by 0 bases and J by 2 bases, and 16 bases separated the two germline ends. Germline V gene lookup returns CDR1 SGHAT and CDR2 FQNNGV. The CDR3 is made up of 17 amino acids. The CDR3, as DNA: TGTGCCAGCAGCTTAGATAGGTTAGGGGCCATAAACACTGAAGCTTTCTTT. Amino acid sequence: CASSLDRLGAINTEAFF.

This chain joins TRBV7-9 and TRBJ2-1; TRBD2 aligns across 9 bases. The V segment lost 8 bases and the J segment 5 bases; nucleotides outside the gene matches: 10. Germline assignment: CDR1 SEHNR and CDR2 FQNEAQ (reference sequence). This CDR3 has 15 residues. CDR3 residues: CASGKREVGNNEQFF. DNA for the CDR3: TGTGCCAGCGGGAAGCGGGAGGTTGGTAACAATGAGCAGTTCTTC.

The chain is built from TRBV19 and TRBJ2-7; tentatively, D is TRBD2 (6 bases). Germline assignment: CDR1 LNHDA and CDR2 SQIVND (reference sequence). CDR3 length: 13 residues. Between the trimmed V and J ends, which lost 4 bases and 0 bases, there was a span of 7 bases. The CDR3 coding sequence is TGTGCCAGTAGTAGCGGGAACTCCTACGAGCAGTACTTC. Its translation: CASSSGNSYEQYF.

The chain is built from TRBV20-1 and TRBJ1-2; D is ambiguous. The germline V gene encodes CDR1 DFQATT and CDR2 SNEGSKA (reference sequence). The CDR3 length is 11 residues. Trimming shortened V by 3 bases and J by 8 bases, and 10 bases separated the two germline ends. The CDR3 spells CSASREVGYTF. For the CDR3, the DNA is TGCAGTGCTAGTAGGGAGGTCGGCTACACCTTC.

The J gene is TRBJ2-7, the V gene TRBV27; 8 bases map to TRBD1. This CDR3 is 13 amino acids long. Trimming at V came to 6 bases and at J to 2 bases, leaving 3 bases not matched to a gene. Germline V gives CDR1 MNHEY, CDR2 SMNVEV (reference sequence). The CDR3 here is CASRLDRAYEQYF. The CDR3 region has the DNA TGTGCCAGCAGATTGGACAGGGCCTACGAGCAGTACTTC.

V is TRBV11-2 and J is TRBJ1-4; TRBD1 is a possible D gene (5 bases). The CDR3 loop spans 15 amino acids. Germline CDR1 and CDR2: SGHAT and FQNNGV. The V end lost 2 bases, the J end lost 5 bases, and 12 bases lay between the germline ends. The CDR3 is CASSLMGLRNEKLFF. Here the CDR3 DNA reads TGTGCCAGCAGCTTAATGGGACTTCGGAATGAAAAACTGTTTTTT. The full variable domain, in which reference TRBV11-2 and TRBJ1-4 provide the parts outside the CDR3, is EAGVAQSPRYKIIEKRQSVAFWCNPISGHATLYWYQQILGQGPKLLIQFQNNGVVDDSQLPKDRFSAERLKGVDSTLKIQPAKLEDSAVYLCASSLMGLRNEKLFFGSGTQLSVL.

The chain uses TRBV28 and TRBJ1-1; 9 bases align to TRBD1. Looked up from germline, CDR1 is MDHEN and CDR2 is SYDVKM. The length of the CDR3 is 14 residues. Trimming removed 6 bases from V and 1 base from J; junction bases left unmatched: 3. CDR3 in DNA: TGTGCCAGCAGGGACAGGGGATGGAACACTGAAGCTTTCTTT. Translation: CASRDRGWNTEAFF.

On this clone itself: Other DNA sequences in the sample encode the same CDR3. The chain recombines TRBV11-2 with TRBJ2-7; 10 bases match TRBD2. The CDR3 is made up of 13 amino acids. Germline V gene sequence: CDR1 SGHAT, CDR2 FQNNGV. J lost 4 bases, V lost 8 bases, and 5 bases had no gene match. In DNA form, the CDR3 reads TGTGCCAGCTCGAGCGGGGGGGCTTACGAGCAGTACTTC. This codes for CASSSGGAYEQYF.

CDR3 bases: TGTGCCAGCAAAATTGGTGAGGGCTATAATTCACCCCTCCACTTT. Amino acids: CASKIGEGYNSPLHF. The chain combines TRBV6-5 with TRBJ1-6, with D hard to call. The CDR3 loop spans 15 amino acids. V dropped 7 bases and J dropped 3 bases, with 13 bases sitting between them. Looked up from germline, CDR1 is MNHEY and CDR2 is SVGAGI.

Details on this clone: One end of the junction varies from germline; a read error may be responsible. The chain joins TRBV11-3 to TRBJ1-1; D perhaps matches TRBD1 (5 bases). The CDR3 has 13 amino acids. The germline V gene has CDR1 SGHNT and CDR2 YENEEA. The CDR3 DNA sequence: TGTGCCAGCAGCTTAGCCGTCTTTGACAGCCCGCATTTT. Translated: CASSLAVFDSPHF.

The chain recombines TRBV12-5 with TRBJ2-3, with D maybe TRBD2 (7 bases). The CDR3 runs to 13 residues. Trimming shortened V by 7 bases and J by 4 bases, and 12 bases separated the two germline ends. The germline gives CDR1 LGHNT, CDR2 FRNRAP. This CDR3 reads CASVRGAADTQYF. The CDR3 DNA reads as TGTGCTAGTGTCCGGGGGGCAGCAGATACGCAGTATTTT.

The gene calls are TRBV15 and TRBJ1-1; a possible D gene is TRBD1 (6 bases). In germline, CDR1 is LNHNV, CDR2 YYDKDF (reference sequence). V was pared by 2 bases and J by 4 bases, with 11 bases between. The CDR3 runs 14 residues. The CDR3 coding sequence is TGTGCCACCAGCAGAATAATCAGGGGCACTGAAGCTTTCTTT. Protein product: CATSRIIRGTEAFF.

V and J are TRBV19 and TRBJ1-5; D remains ambiguous. The ends were cut back, 1 base at V and 4 bases at J, with 14 bases in the middle. The CDR3 loop spans 16 amino acids. Germline-derived CDR1 and CDR2 are LNHDA and SQIVND (reference sequence). CDR3 coding DNA: TGTGCCAGTAGTATAGTTTTCCGGTATAGTAATCAGCCCCAGCATTTT. It specifies CASSIVFRYSNQPQHF.

The chain carries TRBV6-1 and TRBJ2-4; D perhaps matches TRBD1 (6 bases). In germline, CDR1 is MNHNS, CDR2 SASEGT. Trimming took 6 bases from V and 8 from J, leaving 20 bases between them. This CDR3 region has 15 residues. CDR3: CASRQGNRNPDIQYF. The DNA for the CDR3 is TGTGCCAGCAGACAGGGAAACAGGAATCCGGACATTCAGTACTTC.

The chain is built from TRBV5-6 and TRBJ2-1; 8 nucleotides agree with TRBD1. Germline trimming cut 4 bases from V and 7 bases from J; bases unmatched to any gene: 4. Germline CDR1 SGHDT, CDR2 YYEEEE. This CDR3 contains 13 residues. The CDR3 DNA sequence: TGTGCCAGCAGCGCGACAGGGGCAAATGAGCAGTTCTTC. Protein: CASSATGANEQFF.

This clone was recorded at least ten times. V and J are TRBV24-1 and TRBJ2-3; D perhaps matches TRBD2 (6 bases). The CDR3 has 13 amino acids. Trimming took 8 bases from V and 1 from J, leaving 9 bases between them. Germline V gene sequence: CDR1 KGHDR, CDR2 SFDVKD. CDR3 loop: CATNTGGTDTQYF. DNA of the CDR3: TGTGCCACCAACACGGGAGGCACAGATACGCAGTATTTT.

This chain joins TRBV12-3 or TRBV12-4 and TRBJ1-1; no definite D call. V dropped 5 bases and J dropped 0 bases, with 7 bases sitting between them. CDR3 length: 13 amino acids. The chain's CDR3 is CASSLTVNTEAFF. CDR3 DNA sequence: TGTGCCAGCAGTCTAACAGTGAACACTGAAGCTTTCTTT.

The chain is built from TRBV10-2 and TRBJ2-5; D is perhaps TRBD2 (7 bases). CDR1 WSHSY and CDR2 SAAADI come from the germline V gene. V shed 2 bases and J shed 4 bases, with 20 bases lying between them. CDR3 length: 17 amino acids. The CDR3 DNA sequence: TGCGCCAGCAGTGAGATTTGGGGGGGCCGAGGACCAGAGACCCAGTACTTC. Translation: CASSEIWGGRGPETQYF.

The chain links TRBV28 to TRBJ1-5; tentatively, D is TRBD1 (5 bases). V shed 5 bases and J shed 6 bases, with 23 bases lying between them. There are 17 residues in the CDR3. Germline V CDR1 and CDR2: MDHEN, SYDVKM. For the CDR3, the DNA is TGTGCCAGCAGTCCCCCAGGGTTGCAGGGAACGGGTCAGCCCCAGCATTTT. This encodes CASSPPGLQGTGQPQHF.

V gene TRBV6-2 or TRBV6-3 combines with J gene TRBJ2-1; possible D gene TRBD2, 5 bases. This CDR3 is built from 12 residues. Trimming stripped 6 bases from V and 5 bases from J, with 8 bases between. CDR1 and CDR2 from the germline V gene are MNHEY and SVGEGT. The DNA for the CDR3 is TGTGCCAGCAGCCCAGCGGACAATGAGCAGTTCTTC. This codes for CASSPADNEQFF.

The V call is TRBV19, the J call TRBJ2-7, with D unclear. Trimming shortened V by 7 bases and J by 0 bases, and 10 bases separated the two germline ends. Germline CDR1 and CDR2: LNHDA and SQIVND (reference sequence). This CDR3 comprises 13 residues. The CDR3 region has the DNA TGTGCCAGTAAGTCAAGGAGCTCCTACGAGCAGTACTTC. This gives the protein CASKSRSSYEQYF.

This clone was found once. The chain carries TRBV10-3 and TRBJ2-3; TRBD2 matches at 14 bases. CDR1 is ENHRY, CDR2 SYGVKD, per germline. V was pared by 4 bases and J by 2 bases, with 5 bases of the junction left unmatched. This CDR3 contains 17 residues. CDR3: CAISGTSGRSVTDTQYF. In nucleotides, the CDR3 is TGTGCCATCAGTGGGACTAGCGGGAGGTCTGTCACAGATACGCAGTATTTT.

The CDR3 protein is CASSLDGQVDEQYF. The CDR3 DNA is TGTGCCAGCAGCTTAGACGGTCAGGTGGACGAGCAGTACTTC. V usage is TRBV7-9 and J usage is TRBJ2-7; D remains unclear. The CDR3 is 14 residues long. V was clipped by 1 base and J by 5 bases, with 12 bases between them. In germline, CDR1 is SEHNR, CDR2 FQNEAQ (reference sequence).

This clone was observed a few times. The chain recombines TRBV5-6 with TRBJ2-1; 11 nucleotides line up with TRBD2. The CDR3 runs 19 residues. The germline CDR1 and CDR2 sequences are SGHDT and YYEEEE. J lost 6 bases, V lost 4 bases, and 18 bases had no gene match. This CDR3 reads CASSRPGGLGTSGFNEQFF. The CDR3 DNA reads as TGTGCCAGCAGCCGTCCGGGGGGTCTAGGGACTAGCGGATTCAATGAGCAGTTCTTC.

This chain uses TRBV5-1 with TRBJ2-2; the match to TRBD1 covers 9 bases. J gave up 3 bases and V 4 bases, and 4 bases lay outside the gene matches. The CDR3 spans 15 residues. Germline CDR1 SGHRS, CDR2 YFSETQ. The CDR3 spells CASSGRTGDTGELFF. The CDR3 DNA reads as TGCGCCAGCAGCGGACGGACAGGGGACACCGGGGAGCTGTTTTTT.

This clone was counted a few times. The J gene is TRBJ1-4, the V gene TRBV4-1, with D unclear. This CDR3 region has 15 residues. Germline CDR1 reads MGHRA; CDR2 reads YSYEKL. V shed 0 bases and J shed 8 bases, with 13 bases lying between them. CDR3 region: CASSQEERGREKLFF. The CDR3 DNA reads as TGCGCCAGCAGCCAAGAGGAGCGAGGGCGGGAAAAACTGTTTTTT.

The chain carries TRBV19 and TRBJ2-7, with 11 nucleotides matching TRBD1. The CDR3 has 16 residues. Germline CDR1 is LNHDA and CDR2 is SQIVND (reference sequence). V trimming: 5 bases; J trimming: 4 bases; junction bases outside the gene matches: 10. CDR3 region: CASSLSWTGGEYEQYF. Written as DNA, the CDR3 is TGTGCCAGTAGTCTTAGCTGGACAGGGGGCGAGTACGAGCAGTACTTC.

This clone has a handful of counts. The chain carries TRBV12-3 or TRBV12-4 and TRBJ2-5, with 7 positions matching TRBD1. The CDR3 contains 12 residues. V lost 6 bases to trimming and J lost 10 bases; unmatched junction nucleotides: 8. The CDR3 is CASSTDRLGQYF. DNA for the CDR3: TGTGCCAGCAGCACGGACAGGTTGGGCCAGTACTTC.

The V call is TRBV5-1, the J call TRBJ1-1; unclear D gene. The CDR3 contains 13 residues. V lost 5 bases to trimming and J lost 1 base, with 9 bases between them. Germline lookup yields CDR1 SGHRS and CDR2 YFSETQ. CDR3 residues: CASSNAGNTEAFF. The CDR3 DNA reads TGCGCCAGCAGTAACGCGGGGAACACTGAAGCTTTCTTT. Together with reference TRBV5-1 and TRBJ1-1, the CDR3 gives the full variable domain: KAGVTQTPRYLIKTRGQQVTLSCSPISGHRSVSWYQQTPGQGLQFLFEYFSETQRNKGNFPGRFSGRQFSNSRSEMNVSTLELGDSALYLCASSNAGNTEAFFGQGTRLTVV.

This chain links TRBV24-1 with TRBJ2-7; 11 positions agree with TRBD1. Germline V CDR1 and CDR2: KGHDR, SFDVKD. The CDR3 is 14 residues long. V gave up 5 bases and J gave up 4 bases; unmatched junction bases: 3. The CDR3 nucleotides read TGTGCCACCAGTGTCGGGACAGGGGGTTACGAGCAGTACTTC. Protein product: CATSVGTGGYEQYF.